Below are 24 T cell receptor beta chains sequenced from a single sample in a study of blood T cell repertoires in COVID-19. Assay used: immunoSEQ multiplex PCR; TCRdb lists only in-frame clones, some missing. The sample has about 190,000 clones; over 75% are singletons. The sequenced material came from peripheral blood. The receptors stem from a man older than 75 with COVID-19, enrolled during active disease.

The chain links TRBV10-2 to TRBJ1-5; 7 bases are shared with TRBD1. Germline V gene sequence: CDR1 WSHSY, CDR2 SAAADI. CDR3 length equals 15 residues. Trimming at V came to 8 bases and at J to 0 bases, leaving 7 bases not matched to a gene. In DNA, the CDR3 is TGCGCCAGCGCAACAGGGGATTCTAGCAATCAGCCCCAGCATTTT. Protein sequence: CASATGDSSNQPQHF.

This clone came up a few times. The rearrangement links TRBV19 to TRBJ1-5; TRBD1 matches at 8 bases. V gave up 7 bases and J gave up 4 bases; unmatched junction bases: 9. Germline V CDR1 and CDR2: LNHDA, SQIVND (reference sequence). This CDR3 comprises 15 residues. The CDR3 region has the DNA TGTGCCAGTAAGCAGGGGGCAACAATTAATCAGCCCCAGCATTTT. This gives the protein CASKQGATINQPQHF.

This clone was recorded once. The chain recombines TRBV18 with TRBJ1-1, with D possibly TRBD1 on 5 matching bases. The germline CDR1 and CDR2 sequences are KGHSH and LQKENI. V lost 8 bases, J lost 2 bases, and 12 bases lay in between. The CDR3 loop spans 13 amino acids. CDR3 residues: CASIAGFNTEAFF. For the CDR3, the DNA is TGTGCCAGCATCGCAGGGTTTAACACTGAAGCTTTCTTT.

V usage is TRBV19 and J usage is TRBJ2-2, with 7 bases identical to TRBD1. The CDR3 is 16 amino acids. V shed 5 bases and J 2 bases; nucleotides not matched to a gene: 8. CDR1 is LNHDA and CDR2 is SQIVND in the germline V gene (reference sequence). The CDR3 is CASSSPHRGNTGELFF. The CDR3 DNA sequence: TGTGCCAGTAGTTCCCCTCACAGGGGTAACACCGGGGAGCTGTTTTTT.

This clone occurred a few times. The chain has TRBV19 and TRBJ1-5; tentative D call: TRBD1 (5 bases). The length of the CDR3 is 14 residues. Germline lookup yields CDR1 LNHDA and CDR2 SQIVND (reference sequence). V dropped 5 bases and J dropped 2 bases, with 10 bases sitting between them. The CDR3 DNA sequence: TGTGCCAGTAGTCGTCCGGGGGGCAATCAGCCCCAGCATTTT. Protein product: CASSRPGGNQPQHF.

CDR3 coding DNA: TGTGCCACCAGCAGGGAGTCTGCAGGACAGATCAATGAGCAGTTCTTC. It translates to CATSRESAGQINEQFF. V usage is TRBV15 and J usage is TRBJ2-1; a weak D match, TRBD1 (6 bases). V shed 3 bases and J shed 6 bases, with 18 bases lying between them. This CDR3 comprises 16 residues. CDR1 is LNHNV, CDR2 YYDKDF, per germline (reference sequence). The whole variable domain, remainder taken from reference TRBV15 and TRBJ2-1, is DAMVIQNPRYQVTQFGKPVTLSCSQTLNHNVMYWYQQKSSQAPKLLFHYYDKDFNNEADTPDNFQSRRPNTSFCFLDIRSPGLGDTAMYLCATSRESAGQINEQFFGPGTRLTVL.

The rearrangement joins TRBV6-4 to TRBJ2-7; D perhaps matches TRBD2 (6 bases). This CDR3 is 17 amino acids long. V lost 2 bases and J 3 bases, leaving 20 bases between the germline ends. CDR1 and CDR2 (germline): MRHNA, SNTAGT. The CDR3 loop reads CASSDPSVRWRVYEQYF. The CDR3 DNA follows: TGTGCCAGCAGTGACCCCAGTGTTAGATGGAGGGTCTACGAGCAGTACTTC.

This clone came up a few times. V gene TRBV2 combines with J gene TRBJ2-2, with D possibly being TRBD1 (7 bases). CDR3 length: 16 residues. Trimming cost V 3 bases and J 6 bases, with 17 bases left between them. Germline lookup yields CDR1 SNHLY and CDR2 FYNNEI. CDR3 sequence reads: CASSEEGGGVAGELFF. In nucleotides, the CDR3 is TGTGCCAGCAGTGAGGAAGGAGGGGGCGTTGCCGGGGAGCTGTTTTTT. Variable domain in full (rest from reference TRBV2 and TRBJ2-2): EPEVTQTPSHQVTQMGQEVILRCVPISNHLYFYWYRQILGQKVEFLVSFYNNEISEKSEIFDDQFSVERPDGSNFTLKIRSTKLEDSAMYFCASSEEGGGVAGELFFGEGSRLTVL.

The chain carries TRBV7-9 and TRBJ2-1; 15 nucleotides match TRBD2. CDR1 and CDR2 (germline): SEHNR, FQNEAQ (reference sequence). The V segment lost 2 bases and the J segment 15 bases; nucleotides outside the gene matches: 11. This CDR3 region has 16 residues. CDR3: CASSLSAGTSGGQVFF. CDR3 coding DNA: TGTGCCAGCAGCTTATCGGCCGGGACTAGCGGGGGGCAGGTGTTCTTC.

This chain joins TRBV19 and TRBJ2-2; D might be TRBD1 (6 bases). V gave up 4 bases and J gave up 4 bases, with 10 bases separating them. This CDR3 is built from 14 residues. The germline V gene encodes CDR1 LNHDA and CDR2 SQIVND (reference sequence). The CDR3 bases are TGTGCCAGTAGTAATCCAGGGGCCACCGGGGAGCTGTTTTTT. Residues: CASSNPGATGELFF.

The chain employs TRBV5-1 and TRBJ2-5; the match to TRBD1 covers 9 bases. There are 13 residues in the CDR3. V was clipped by 2 bases and J by 5 bases; unmatched bases: 1. CDR1 is SGHRS and CDR2 is YFSETQ in the germline V gene. CDR3: CASSLGQGETQYF. DNA for the CDR3: TGCGCCAGCAGCTTAGGACAGGGGGAGACCCAGTACTTC.

The V call is TRBV5-4, the J call TRBJ1-2; 8 bases match TRBD1. Germline V CDR1 and CDR2: SGHNT, YYREEE (reference sequence). V gave up 1 base and J gave up 4 bases; unmatched junction bases: 9. The CDR3 is made up of 16 amino acids. CDR3 nucleotides: TGTGCCAGCAGCTTGCCCAGGACAGGGATTTCCTATGGCTACACCTTC. Residues: CASSLPRTGISYGYTF.

The chain uses TRBV6-5 and TRBJ2-7, with TRBD2 as a possible D gene (5 bases). The CDR3 is made up of 14 amino acids. CDR1 is MNHEY, CDR2 SVGAGI, per germline. Deletions cut 5 bases from V and 3 bases from J, with 14 bases between. CDR3 amino acids: CASSPGMRDYEQYF. The CDR3 nucleotides are TGTGCCAGCAGTCCCGGTATGAGGGACTACGAGCAGTACTTC.

This clone was detected once. The chain has TRBV5-1 and TRBJ1-4; 8 bases map to TRBD1. The V and J ends lost 1 base and 8 bases, in that order; junction bases with no gene match: 4. CDR3 length: 14 amino acids. In germline, CDR1 is SGHRS, CDR2 YFSETQ. Here the CDR3 DNA reads TGCGCCAGCAGCTTGACAGGGGGAGGCGAAAAACTGTTTTTT. Protein product: CASSLTGGGEKLFF. Combining the CDR3 with reference TRBV5-1 and TRBJ1-4 gives the whole variable domain KAGVTQTPRYLIKTRGQQVTLSCSPISGHRSVSWYQQTPGQGLQFLFEYFSETQRNKGNFPGRFSGRQFSNSRSEMNVSTLELGDSALYLCASSLTGGGEKLFFGSGTQLSVL.

The chain is built from TRBV6-6 and TRBJ2-7; TRBD1 agrees at 11 bases. The CDR3 loop spans 16 amino acids. The germline CDR1 and CDR2 sequences are MNHNY and SVGAGI (reference sequence). V was pared by 5 bases and J by 1 base, with 7 bases of the junction left unmatched. The CDR3 loop is CASSGLDRGRSYEQYF. The CDR3, as DNA: TGTGCCAGCAGTGGATTGGACAGGGGGCGATCCTACGAGCAGTACTTC.

This clone has a single count. This chain links TRBV7-3 with TRBJ2-1; a possible D gene is TRBD1 (5 bases). Germline V CDR1 and CDR2: SGHTA, FQGTGA. V lost 5 bases and J lost 0, with 11 bases in between. The CDR3 extends over 15 amino acids. CDR3: CASSPRVSSYNEQFF. CDR3 in DNA: TGTGCCAGCAGCCCCAGGGTTAGCTCCTACAATGAGCAGTTCTTC.

CDR3 DNA: TGTGCCAGCAGCCCCCCGACACCGTACCAAGAGACCCAGTACTTC. Protein sequence: CASSPPTPYQETQYF. The chain links TRBV3-1 (or the pseudogene TRBV3-2) to TRBJ2-5; no clear D gene. The germline gives CDR1 LGHDT, CDR2 YNNKEL (reference sequence). With 4 bases removed from V and 0 bases from J, the gap between germline ends came to 12 bases. This CDR3 contains 15 residues.

The V gene is TRBV10-3, the J gene TRBJ1-2, with D possibly TRBD1 on 6 matching bases. Germline V gives CDR1 ENHRY, CDR2 SYGVKD. Deletions cut 3 bases from V and 4 bases from J, with 12 bases between. The CDR3 runs 14 residues. The CDR3 region has the DNA TGTGCCATCAGTGACCCGAACAGGGTCTATGGCTACACCTTC. Its translation: CAISDPNRVYGYTF.

The J gene is TRBJ2-2, the V gene TRBV29-1, with a weak D call TRBD2 (5 bases). The germline V gene has CDR1 SQVTM and CDR2 ANQGSEA. The CDR3 contains 12 residues. Trimming stripped 4 bases from V and 6 bases from J, with 9 bases between. CDR3 coding DNA: TGCAGCGTTGTTCGGGGATCCGGGGAGCTGTTTTTT. This codes for CSVVRGSGELFF.

This clone has more than one count but fewer than ten. V gene TRBV5-5 combines with J gene TRBJ1-4, with 8 bases that match TRBD1. This CDR3 is built from 14 residues. Losses at the gene ends were 1 base for V and 8 bases for J; bases not matched to a gene: 4. Germline V gives CDR1 SGHKS, CDR2 YYEKEE (reference sequence). CDR3 loop: CASSLQGANEKLFF. In nucleotides, the CDR3 is TGTGCCAGCAGCTTGCAGGGGGCGAACGAAAAACTGTTTTTT.

The chain carries TRBV20-1 and TRBJ1-2; possibly TRBD1 for D (6 bases). V was cut by 3 bases and J by 0 bases, with 11 bases left in between. The CDR3 loop spans 14 amino acids. Germline assignment: CDR1 DFQATT and CDR2 SNEGSKA (reference sequence). CDR3 in DNA: TGCAGTGCTAGTCGGACAGCCACTAACTATGGCTACACCTTC. Its translation is CSASRTATNYGYTF.

This clone was observed a single time. The chain carries TRBV19 and TRBJ1-5; the match to TRBD1 covers 9 bases. Losses at the gene ends were 6 bases for V and 6 bases for J; bases not matched to a gene: 9. The CDR3 runs 15 residues. Per the germline V gene, CDR1 is LNHDA and CDR2 is SQIVND (reference sequence). DNA for the CDR3: TGTGCCAGTAGCCCGGGACAGGGAGCGGGTCAGCCCCAGCATTTT. This codes for CASSPGQGAGQPQHF.

The chain carries TRBV6-2 or TRBV6-3 and TRBJ1-5, with a possible D match to TRBD1 (6 bases). Germline CDR1 MNHEY, CDR2 SVGEGT. V lost 6 bases and J 6 bases, leaving 15 bases between the germline ends. The length of the CDR3 is 14 residues. The CDR3 protein is CASSQGTPSQPQHF. The CDR3 DNA reads TGTGCCAGCAGCCAAGGGACACCCTCTCAGCCCCAGCATTTT.

This clone was detected once. V gene TRBV20-1 combines with J gene TRBJ1-1; no reliable D call. The length of the CDR3 is 11 residues. Per the germline V gene, CDR1 is DFQATT and CDR2 is SNEGSKA (reference sequence). V was shortened by 4 bases and J by 5 bases, with 8 bases between the two germline ends. In DNA, the CDR3 is TGCAGTGCTATCGGGTGGACTGAAGCTTTCTTT. Translation: CSAIGWTEAFF.